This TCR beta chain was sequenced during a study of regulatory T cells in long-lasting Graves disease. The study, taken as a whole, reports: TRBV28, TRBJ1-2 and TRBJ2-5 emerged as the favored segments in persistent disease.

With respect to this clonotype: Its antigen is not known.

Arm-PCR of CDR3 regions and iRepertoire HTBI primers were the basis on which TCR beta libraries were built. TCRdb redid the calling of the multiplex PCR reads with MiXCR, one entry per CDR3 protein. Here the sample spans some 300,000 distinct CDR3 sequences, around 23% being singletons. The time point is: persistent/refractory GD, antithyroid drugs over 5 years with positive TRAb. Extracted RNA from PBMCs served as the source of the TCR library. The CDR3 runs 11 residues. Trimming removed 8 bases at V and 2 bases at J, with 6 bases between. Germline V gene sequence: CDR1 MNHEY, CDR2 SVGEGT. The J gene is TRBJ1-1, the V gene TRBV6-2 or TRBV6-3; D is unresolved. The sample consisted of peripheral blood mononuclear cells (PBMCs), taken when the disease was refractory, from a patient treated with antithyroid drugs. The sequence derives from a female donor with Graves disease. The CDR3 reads CASAPNTEAFF. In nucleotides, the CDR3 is TGTGCCAGCGCCCCTAACACTGAAGCTTTCTTT.